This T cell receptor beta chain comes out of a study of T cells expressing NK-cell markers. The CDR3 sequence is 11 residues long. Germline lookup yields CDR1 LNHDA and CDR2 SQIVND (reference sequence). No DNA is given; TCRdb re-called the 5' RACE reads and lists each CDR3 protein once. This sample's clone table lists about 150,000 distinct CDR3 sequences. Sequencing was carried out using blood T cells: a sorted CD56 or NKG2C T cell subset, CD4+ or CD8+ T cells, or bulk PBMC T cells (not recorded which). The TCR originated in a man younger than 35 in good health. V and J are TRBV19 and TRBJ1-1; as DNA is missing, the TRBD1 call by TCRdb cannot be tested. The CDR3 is CASNVGRGAFF.